This T cell receptor beta chain was recovered during a study of cytomegalovirus exposure and HLA in healthy donors. Whole-study results and caveats: Rarity marked most TCR sequences, yet some public TCRs occurred in many donors.

A word on this clone: Its specificity is unknown.

Repertoires were generated with immunoSEQ multiplex PCR, while TCRdb's copy carries only in-frame clones and drops some. Counted here are 150,000 or so clones, around 84% occurring once; the ten biggest clones make up about 2.2%. CDR3 length equals 11 residues. V gave up 7 bases and J gave up 10 bases, with 16 bases separating them. Germline values: CDR1 SQVTM, CDR2 ANQGSEA. V and J are TRBV29-1 and TRBJ1-1, with D unresolved. The sequence came from a human donor in good health. Sequenced input: PBMCs. CDR3 DNA: TGCAGCGCTAAAGGAGGGTGGGGAGCTTTCTTT. Amino acids: CSAKGGWGAFF.